This TCR beta chain comes out of a study of shared clonotypes between healthy human individuals. Study at large: Every donor yielded three CD4 naive, three CD4 memory, two CD8 naive and one CD8 memory plate. Findings and caveats of the study: In a few donors, 4.5% to 5.5% of naive CD4 clonotypes appeared in common.

The assay was carried out at the deep level. Sequenced by immunoSEQ multiplex PCR; TCRdb stores in-frame clones only, minus some. The sample records roughly 2.1 million clones, about 92% being singletons. With regard to this clone: What it recognizes is unknown.

Terminally differentiated effector memory CD45RA+ cells were excluded from the naive CD8 cells, which were CD45RO-negative and positively selected for CCR7. CDR3 size: 22 residues. Germline V gene lookup returns CDR1 SQVTM and CDR2 ANQGSEA. V gave up 3 bases and J gave up 0 bases, with 34 bases separating them. The chain is built from TRBV29-1 and TRBJ2-3; D call uncertain. The sequenced material came from naive CD8+ T cells from PBMCs. The clonotype comes from a man younger than 30 in good health. Some clones in this sample may be carry-over from other donors' samples. The CDR3 sequence: CSVDSSLLGSFVNPTSTDTQYF. CDR3 in DNA: TGCAGCGTTGACTCCTCCCTCCTCGGGTCGTTCGTAAACCCAACGAGCACAGATACGCAGTATTTT.